This TCR beta chain was recovered during a study of Graves' ophthalmopathy and Graves' hyperthyroidism. For repertoire sequencing, the TCR beta CDR3 regions were amplified from RNA transcripts. RT-PCR with HTBI primers came first, then second-round multiplex PCR. MiXCR was run by TCRdb on the multiplex PCR reads, yielding one entry per CDR3 protein. The profile shows hundreds of thousands of distinct CDR3 sequences, about 20% of them singletons. V lost 5 bases to trimming and J lost 0 bases, with 13 bases between them. The CDR3 extends over 16 amino acids. The TCR originated in a woman aged 18-29 years with stable Graves' hyperthyroidism. Some clones in this sample may be carry-over from other donors' samples. Sequencing was carried out using peripheral blood. The chain uses TRBV12-3 or TRBV12-4 and TRBJ2-2; D possibly corresponds to TRBD2 (7 bases). The CDR3 spells CASSGGLAANTGELFF. The CDR3 nucleotides read TGTGCCAGCAGTGGGGGGCTAGCGGCGAACACCGGGGAGCTGTTTTTT.